These 29 T cell receptor beta chains were sequenced from one sample in a study of blood T cell repertoires in COVID-19. The data were produced by immunoSEQ multiplex PCR, yet TCRdb's version contains in-frame clones alone and is incomplete. This repertoire shows approximately 250,000 clones, 90% found once; its top ten account for about 4%. Sequencing was carried out using PBMCs or T cells enriched from blood (not recorded which). The source of these receptors is a woman aged 30 to 39 with acute COVID-19.

The CDR3 nucleotides are TGCGCCAGCAGCCCGGGACTTACCGGGACTAGCCCTATGACCCAGTACTTC. Residues: CASSPGLTGTSPMTQYF. This chain uses TRBV5-1 with TRBJ2-5, with 9 bases lining up with TRBD2. The CDR3 has 17 residues. J gave up 7 bases and V 4 bases, and 17 bases lay outside the gene matches. Per germline, CDR1 SGHRS and CDR2 YFSETQ.

The V call is TRBV4-1, the J call TRBJ1-6; 7 nucleotides align to TRBD1. The germline gives CDR1 MGHRA, CDR2 YSYEKL. V gave up 4 bases and J gave up 8 bases; unmatched junction bases: 5. The CDR3 length is 14 residues. The CDR3 sequence: CASSLDRAHSPLHF. Written as DNA, the CDR3 is TGCGCCAGCAGCCTTGACAGGGCTCATTCACCCCTCCACTTT.

The chain has TRBV6-1 and TRBJ1-2, with 7 positions matching TRBD1. Germline V CDR1 and CDR2: MNHNS, SASEGT. V lost 1 base and J lost 2; bases outside the gene matches: 4. This CDR3 spans 15 amino acids. CDR3 protein: CASSEGQGVNYGYTF. The CDR3, as DNA: TGTGCCAGCAGTGAAGGGCAGGGGGTAAACTATGGCTACACCTTC.

This sequence joins TRBV7-9 and TRBJ2-7; 12 bases align to TRBD2. CDR3 length: 14 residues. From germline, CDR1 is SEHNR and CDR2 FQNEAQ (reference sequence). J was trimmed by 3 bases and V by 7 bases; bases with no gene match: 4. DNA of the CDR3: TGTGCCAGCATCACTAGCGGGAGGAGCTACGAGCAGTACTTC. It specifies CASITSGRSYEQYF.

In DNA, the CDR3 is TGTGCCAGCAGTTTGGGTCCAGGCAGGGGTGATTTCTACGAGCAGTACTTC. It codes for CASSLGPGRGDFYEQYF. The chain is built from TRBV28 and TRBJ2-7; D might be TRBD1 (6 bases). CDR1 MDHEN and CDR2 SYDVKM come from the germline V gene. The CDR3 contains 17 residues. The germline V and J ends were trimmed by 3 bases and 3 bases, with 21 bases remaining between them.

J is TRBJ1-1 and V is TRBV27; D might be TRBD1 (5 bases). V lost 2 bases and J lost 8, with 15 bases in between. CDR1 is MNHEY and CDR2 is SMNVEV in the germline V gene (reference sequence). This CDR3 has 14 residues. CDR3 sequence reads: CASSLTGGKSEAFF. Here the CDR3 DNA reads TGTGCCAGCAGTTTAACCGGGGGAAAGAGCGAAGCTTTCTTT.

This clone has a handful of counts. The chain has TRBV19 and TRBJ2-7; D may be TRBD2 (6 bases). The CDR3 is 15 amino acids. The V and J ends lost 1 base and 2 bases respectively, with 12 bases between them. Germline CDR1 and CDR2: LNHDA and SQIVND (reference sequence). The CDR3 loop is CASSIAPSEAYEQYF. DNA of the CDR3: TGTGCCAGTAGTATAGCGCCTAGCGAAGCCTACGAGCAGTACTTC.

This chain connects TRBV10-3 to TRBJ2-4; D might be TRBD1 (6 bases). Per the germline V gene, CDR1 is ENHRY and CDR2 is SYGVKD. This CDR3 is built from 14 residues. V lost 3 bases, J lost 7 bases, and 13 bases lay in between. In DNA form, the CDR3 reads TGTGCCATCAGTGATGGGCAGGGGTTCAACATTCAGTACTTC. As protein: CAISDGQGFNIQYF.

V usage is TRBV5-4 and J usage is TRBJ2-1; 8 nucleotides match TRBD2. Germline V gene data show CDR1 as SGHNT and CDR2 as YYREEE (reference sequence). Losses at the gene ends were 0 bases for V and 16 bases for J; bases not matched to a gene: 6. CDR3 size: 12 residues. The CDR3 protein is CASSLAGGGFFF. DNA of the CDR3: TGTGCCAGCAGCTTGGCCGGGGGGGGTTTTTTCTTC. The full variable domain, its missing parts supplied by reference TRBV5-4 and TRBJ2-1, is ETGVTQSPTHLIKTRGQQVTLRCSSQSGHNTVSWYQQALGQGPQFIFQYYREEENGRGNFPPRFSGLQFPNYSSELNVNALELDDSALYLCASSLAGGGFFFGPGTRLTVL.

The chain links TRBV5-1 to TRBJ2-1, with 13 bases lining up with TRBD2. Per the germline V gene, CDR1 is SGHRS and CDR2 is YFSETQ. With 2 bases clipped from V and 6 bases from J, the junction kept 5 bases outside the gene matches. The length of the CDR3 is 16 residues. CDR3 amino acids: CASSLDGTSGVNEQFF. In DNA, the CDR3 is TGCGCCAGCAGCTTAGACGGGACTAGCGGGGTCAATGAGCAGTTCTTC.

The chain uses TRBV5-3 and TRBJ1-5; tentative D call: TRBD1 (5 bases). TRBV5-3 is sorted into the ORF group, with uncertain function. Trimming took off 0 bases at V and 7 bases at J, with 17 bases between the two ends. This CDR3 contains 16 residues. The CDR3 nucleotides are TGTGCCAGAAGCTTGGAGGTTTCCAGGGTCGAGCAGCCCCAGCATTTT. Residues: CARSLEVSRVEQPQHF.

V usage is TRBV5-1 and J usage is TRBJ2-7; 9 positions agree with TRBD2. The germline gives CDR1 SGHRS, CDR2 YFSETQ. CDR3 length: 14 residues. J gave up 3 bases and V 5 bases, and 6 bases lay outside the gene matches. The CDR3 here is CASSLAGDGYEQYF. Here the CDR3 DNA reads TGCGCCAGCAGTTTAGCGGGAGACGGCTACGAGCAGTACTTC.

The chain links TRBV19 to TRBJ2-2; 7 positions match TRBD1. V was pared by 4 bases and J by 6 bases, with 2 bases of the junction left unmatched. The CDR3 length is 13 residues. Germline V lookup: CDR1 LNHDA, CDR2 SQIVND (reference sequence). CDR3 loop: CASSRQGPGELFF. The CDR3, as DNA: TGTGCCAGTAGTAGACAGGGCCCCGGGGAGCTGTTTTTT.

The V gene is TRBV25-1, the J gene TRBJ2-7; TRBD1 matches 9 bases. Germline assignment: CDR1 MGHDK and CDR2 SYGVNS. The trim removed 7 bases at V and 4 bases at J, leaving 14 bases unmatched. The CDR3 spans 16 residues. The CDR3 sequence: CASTATPGQGGYEQYF. CDR3 coding DNA: TGTGCCAGCACCGCTACCCCGGGACAGGGAGGGTACGAGCAGTACTTC.

This clone is a singleton in its sample. This rearrangement joins TRBV5-1 to TRBJ1-4; maybe TRBD1 (6 bases). Germline values: CDR1 SGHRS, CDR2 YFSETQ. CDR3 length equals 13 residues. Trimming cost V 2 bases and J 7 bases, with 9 bases left between them. CDR3: CASSLDRTEKLFF. In DNA, the CDR3 is TGCGCCAGCAGCTTAGACAGGACTGAAAAACTGTTTTTT.

The V call is TRBV29-1, the J call TRBJ2-4, with D possibly TRBD2 on 6 matching bases. V was trimmed by 6 bases and J by 11 bases, leaving 14 bases between them. CDR1 is SQVTM, CDR2 ANQGSEA, per germline. This CDR3 is built from 11 residues. CDR3 region: CSVRDGLFQYF. CDR3 bases: TGCAGCGTGCGGGACGGCTTATTTCAGTACTTC.

The chain's CDR3 is CASRRGTNTGELFF. The CDR3 nucleotides read TGTGCCTCCCGGCGGGGGACCAACACCGGGGAGCTGTTTTTT. V usage is TRBV6-5 and J usage is TRBJ2-2; 7 nucleotides match TRBD2. This CDR3 is 14 amino acids long. Per the germline V gene, CDR1 is MNHEY and CDR2 is SVGAGI. Trimming at V came to 11 bases and at J to 2 bases, leaving 8 bases not matched to a gene.

The chain joins TRBV4-1 to TRBJ1-5; tentative D call: TRBD1 (6 bases). Germline V gene data show CDR1 as MGHRA and CDR2 as YSYEKL. The CDR3 sequence is 17 residues long. Between the trimmed V and J ends, which lost 0 bases and 2 bases, there was a span of 14 bases. CDR3 loop: CASSQERGKRGNQPQHF. Here the CDR3 DNA reads TGCGCCAGCAGCCAAGAAAGGGGGAAACGGGGCAATCAGCCCCAGCATTTT.

The J gene is TRBJ2-3, the V gene TRBV11-3, with D maybe TRBD1 (5 bases). Per the germline V gene, CDR1 is SGHNT and CDR2 is YENEEA. The CDR3 runs to 13 residues. Between the trimmed V and J ends, which lost 5 bases and 5 bases, there was a span of 11 bases. CDR3 nucleotides: TGTGCCAGCAGCAACAGGTCTGGAGATACGCAGTATTTT. This encodes CASSNRSGDTQYF.

The chain uses TRBV7-8 and TRBJ2-2; D is uncertain. Germline assignment: CDR1 SGHVS and CDR2 FQNEAQ. This CDR3 region has 12 residues. Trimming stripped 3 bases from V and 6 bases from J, with 5 bases between. The CDR3 DNA follows: TGTGCCAGCAGCTTTTCGTCCGGGGAGCTGTTTTTT. It is translated as CASSFSSGELFF.

The chain joins TRBV28 to TRBJ1-6; 8 nucleotides line up with TRBD1. CDR1 is MDHEN, CDR2 SYDVKM, per germline. This CDR3 has 14 amino acids. V trimming: 4 bases; J trimming: 5 bases; junction bases outside the gene matches: 1. The CDR3 reads CASSWTGNNSPLHF. In DNA form, the CDR3 reads TGTGCCAGCAGTTGGACAGGGAATAATTCACCCCTCCACTTT. The entire variable domain, with the rest obtained from reference TRBV28 and TRBJ1-6, is as follows: DVKVTQSSRYLVKRTGEKVFLECVQDMDHENMFWYRQDPGLGLRLIYFSYDVKMKEKGDIPEGYSVSREKKERFSLILESASTNQTSMYLCASSWTGNNSPLHFGNGTRLTVT.

V is TRBV28 and J is TRBJ2-1; TRBD2 is a possible D gene (5 bases). This CDR3 has 18 residues. Germline CDR1 MDHEN, CDR2 SYDVKM. Trimming cost V 4 bases and J 0 bases, with 19 bases left between them. CDR3 in DNA: TGTGCCAGCAGTTCCATGAGACTAAGCGCCCGCTCCTACAATGAGCAGTTCTTC. It specifies CASSSMRLSARSYNEQFF.

This clone was recorded only once. The chain links TRBV7-6 to TRBJ2-7; 12 bases map to TRBD2. V lost 4 bases to trimming and J lost 4 bases; unmatched junction nucleotides: 5. From germline, CDR1 is SGHVS and CDR2 FNYEAQ. The CDR3 runs to 15 residues. CDR3 residues: CASSSRTSGTYEQYF. CDR3 sequence (DNA): TGTGCCAGCAGCTCCAGGACTAGCGGGACATACGAGCAGTACTTC.

This clone was detected only once. The chain carries TRBV7-3 and TRBJ1-6; the D gene is possibly TRBD1 (5 bases). CDR1 is SGHTA, CDR2 FQGTGA, per germline. V lost 2 bases to trimming and J lost 0 bases, with 11 bases between them. The CDR3 contains 17 residues. The CDR3 region has the DNA TGTGCCAGCAGCTTATCAGGGCCGAGCTCCTATAATTCACCCCTCCACTTT. This codes for CASSLSGPSSYNSPLHF.

This rearrangement joins TRBV5-1 to TRBJ2-3, with TRBD2 matching over 12 bases. The V gene end was trimmed by 0 bases and the J gene end by 4 bases; junction bases not matched to a gene: 0. The CDR3 has 15 amino acids. CDR1 and CDR2 from the germline V gene are SGHRS and YFSETQ. This CDR3 is CASSLASGRADTQYF. The CDR3 DNA reads as TGCGCCAGCAGCTTGGCTAGCGGGAGGGCAGATACGCAGTATTTT. Supplemented by reference TRBV5-1 and TRBJ2-3, the full variable domain reads KAGVTQTPRYLIKTRGQQVTLSCSPISGHRSVSWYQQTPGQGLQFLFEYFSETQRNKGNFPGRFSGRQFSNSRSEMNVSTLELGDSALYLCASSLASGRADTQYFGPGTRLTVL.

In this sample, this clone turned up once. The genes are TRBV29-1 and TRBJ1-4, with D possibly matching TRBD1 (5 bases). The germline V gene encodes CDR1 SQVTM and CDR2 ANQGSEA. Between the trimmed V and J ends, which lost 4 bases and 3 bases, there was a span of 12 bases. The length of the CDR3 is 14 residues. CDR3 in amino acids: CSVGQGTSNEKLFF. In nucleotides, the CDR3 is TGCAGCGTTGGGCAGGGCACCTCTAATGAAAAACTGTTTTTT. Variable domain in full (rest from reference TRBV29-1 and TRBJ1-4): SAVISQKPSRDICQRGTSLTIQCQVDSQVTMMFWYRQQPGQSLTLIATANQGSEATYESGFVIDKFPISRPNLTFSTLTVSNMSPEDSSIYLCSVGQGTSNEKLFFGSGTQLSVL.

The chain has TRBV10-3 and TRBJ1-3; 9 bases agree with TRBD1. J was trimmed by 0 bases and V by 8 bases; bases with no gene match: 5. The CDR3 covers 15 residues. From germline, CDR1 is ENHRY and CDR2 SYGVKD. Here the CDR3 reads CAIGLGQGSGNTIYF. The CDR3 region has the DNA TGTGCCATCGGATTGGGACAGGGCTCTGGAAACACCATATATTTT.

This chain joins TRBV11-3 and TRBJ2-7, with 9 bases lining up with TRBD2. The CDR3 is 13 amino acids. Trimming removed 6 bases from V and 5 bases from J; junction bases left unmatched: 5. The germline V gene has CDR1 SGHNT and CDR2 YENEEA. The chain's CDR3 is CASSFSGSDEQYF. As DNA, the CDR3 is TGTGCCAGCAGTTTTAGCGGGAGCGACGAGCAGTACTTC.

This chain connects TRBV28 to TRBJ1-1, with D uncertain. The ends were cut back, 7 bases at V and 1 base at J, with 10 bases in the middle. CDR1 is MDHEN and CDR2 is SYDVKM in the germline V gene. The CDR3 is 13 residues long. CDR3 residues: CASIERGNTEAFF. In DNA form, the CDR3 reads TGTGCCAGCATCGAACGGGGGAACACTGAAGCTTTCTTT.